One and the same sample provided the 31 T cell receptor beta chains below, sequenced in a study. Cells sorted as Tregs were CD4+, CD25+ and CD127-/low. One entry per CDR3 protein results from TCRdb running MiXCR on the 5' RACE reads. The sample lists 30,000 or so distinct CDR3 sequences, 27% occurring once. The specimen was tumor-infiltrating Tregs sorted from the breast tumor. Source of these receptors: a female donor with breast cancer.

In this sample, this clonotype turned up a few times. This chain connects TRBV24-1 to TRBJ2-1; TRBD2 aligns across 11 bases. After removal of 9 bases from V and 7 bases from J, the junction contained 7 bases not matched to a gene. Germline values: CDR1 KGHDR, CDR2 SFDVKD. CDR3 length: 14 residues. The CDR3 is CATQLAGVGNEQFF. The CDR3 DNA sequence: TGTGCCACCCAACTAGCGGGAGTGGGGAATGAGCAGTTCTTC.

This clonotype was detected only a few times. This sequence joins TRBV5-1 and TRBJ2-7; D is undetermined. Trimming stripped 2 bases from V and 6 bases from J, with 15 bases between. This CDR3 contains 14 residues. CDR1 and CDR2 (germline): SGHRS, YFSETQ. Here the CDR3 reads CASSLLSTLSEQYF. The CDR3, as DNA: TGCGCCAGCAGCTTACTATCGACCCTTTCCGAGCAGTACTTC.

The table lists this clonotype with many counts. This rearrangement joins TRBV28 to TRBJ2-7; weak D call: TRBD2 (5 bases). V lost 5 bases, J lost 7 bases, and 9 bases lay in between. Looked up from germline, CDR1 is MDHEN and CDR2 is SYDVKM. CDR3 size: 11 residues. The CDR3 region is CASSPGLEQYF. The CDR3 region has the DNA TGTGCCAGCAGTCCCGGACTTGAGCAGTACTTC.

Notes on this clonotype: Given the absence of the conserved phenylalanine or tryptophan at the CDR3 end, a read error is likely. Here the CDR3 reads CASSKAAHSGNTIYL. The CDR3 DNA follows: TGCGCCAGCAGTAAGGCTGCCCACTCTGGAAACACCATATATCTT. This chain joins TRBV10-2 and TRBJ1-3; no definite D call. V was clipped by 5 bases and J by 0 bases, with 11 bases between them. Per germline, CDR1 WSHSY and CDR2 SAAADI. This CDR3 has 15 residues.

This clonotype has just a few counts. CDR3 DNA: TGTGCCAGCAGTGCTTGGATAAGCGTAGATTCACCCCTCCACTTT. Translating it yields CASSAWISVDSPLHF. The chain uses TRBV2 and TRBJ1-6; D call uncertain. The V end was cut by 4 bases, the J end by 8 bases, with 15 bases between. Germline loops: CDR1 SNHLY, CDR2 FYNNEI. The CDR3 has 15 residues.

This clonotype was recorded many times. This sequence joins TRBV7-6 and TRBJ1-6, with TRBD1 identical over 8 bases. The germline V gene has CDR1 SGHVS and CDR2 FNYEAQ. J was trimmed by 9 bases and V by 5 bases; bases with no gene match: 12. The length of the CDR3 is 16 residues. In DNA form, the CDR3 reads TGTGCCAGCAGCGCAACAGGCAGGGGGCGCGGTTCACCCCTCCACTTT. This sequence encodes CASSATGRGRGSPLHF.

The chain recombines TRBV6-5 with TRBJ2-1, with a tentative D call TRBD2 (5 bases). V was trimmed by 0 bases and J by 8 bases, leaving 23 bases between them. This CDR3 contains 18 residues. Germline assignment: CDR1 MNHEY and CDR2 SVGAGI. The CDR3, as DNA: TGTGCCAGCAGTTACTCCTTTTCTAGCTCTCTAACTCGCGATGAGCAGTTCTTC. Its translation is CASSYSFSSSLTRDEQFF.

The sample holds many counts of this clonotype. The chain has TRBV12-5 and TRBJ2-7; D call uncertain. V was cut by 1 base and J by 3 bases, with 4 bases left in between. Looked up from germline, CDR1 is LGHNT and CDR2 is FRNRAP. The CDR3 length is 12 residues. CDR3 sequence: CASGLELYEQYF. The CDR3 nucleotides are TGTGCTAGTGGTTTGGAACTCTACGAGCAGTACTTC.

To note about this clonotype: Just one base apart from a much larger clone, this may be a read error. Written as DNA, the CDR3 is TGCAGTGCTAACAGGGGGGGCTATGGCTACACCTTC. Translation: CSANRGGYGYTF. This rearrangement joins TRBV20-1 to TRBJ1-2, with 8 positions matching TRBD1. The CDR3 is 12 amino acids. The germline gives CDR1 DFQATT, CDR2 SNEGSKA (reference sequence). Unmatched junction bases numbered 2, after V lost 4 bases and J lost 4 bases.

A note on this clonotype: A much larger clone lies a single base off, so this may be a read error. V gene TRBV12-5 combines with J gene TRBJ1-5, with unresolved D. Per germline, CDR1 LGHNT and CDR2 FRNRAP. Trimming cost V 4 bases and J 4 bases, with 5 bases left between them. The CDR3 extends over 12 amino acids. DNA of the CDR3: TGTGCTAGTGGTTCGCGGAATCAGCCCCAGCATTTT. Protein sequence: CASGSRNQPQHF. The full variable domain, its missing parts supplied by reference TRBV12-5 and TRBJ1-5, is DARVTQTPRHKVTEMGQEVTMRCQPILGHNTVFWYRQTMMQGLELLAYFRNRAPLDDSGMPKDRFSAEMPDATLATLKIQPSEPRDSAVYFCASGSRNQPQHFGDGTRLSIL.

In this sample, this clonotype turned up many times. V and J are TRBV7-3 and TRBJ2-1; D perhaps matches TRBD2 (6 bases). V shed 3 bases and J shed 10 bases, with 13 bases lying between them. Germline V gene sequence: CDR1 SGHTA, CDR2 FQGTGA. This CDR3 spans 13 amino acids. CDR3 amino acids: CASSFSLAGEQFF. The CDR3 nucleotides read TGTGCCAGCAGCTTCTCACTAGCAGGGGAGCAGTTCTTC.

This clonotype was seen a handful of times. This may stem from a read error, because a much larger clone lies one nucleotide away. This chain links TRBV6-5 with TRBJ2-1; 9 nucleotides line up with TRBD2. The J segment lost 10 bases and the V segment lost 5 bases, leaving 18 bases of the junction unmatched. CDR3 length equals 17 residues. Germline lookup yields CDR1 MNHEY and CDR2 SVGAGI. The CDR3 reads CASSPPTLPVAGVEQFF. As DNA, the CDR3 is TGTGCCAGCAGTCCCCCGACTCTCCCCGTAGCGGGAGTCGAGCAGTTCTTC.

As regards this clonotype: The junction shows a germline mismatch at one end, possibly a read error. The chain couples TRBV7-7 to TRBJ2-5; D is possibly TRBD2 (6 bases). This CDR3 spans 14 amino acids. Germline V CDR1 and CDR2: SSHAT, FNYEAQ (reference sequence). The DNA for the CDR3 is TGTGCTAGCAGCTTAGCCGGGGGAAGGGAGACCCAGTACTTC. This codes for CASSLAGGRETQYF.

The rearrangement uses TRBV20-1 and TRBJ1-5; D gene uncertain. CDR1 is DFQATT and CDR2 is SNEGSKA in the germline V gene (reference sequence). The germline V and J ends were trimmed by 0 bases and 0 bases, with 15 bases remaining between them. This CDR3 region has 17 residues. In DNA, the CDR3 is TGCAGTGCTAGAGATCTTGTAAAACAGATTAGCAATCAGCCCCAGCATTTT. This gives the protein CSARDLVKQISNQPQHF.

This clonotype has a count of ten or more. This chain joins TRBV9 and TRBJ2-2; TRBD2 agrees at 10 bases. Germline CDR1 SGDLS, CDR2 YYNGEE. This CDR3 is 16 amino acids long. The junction had 7 bases not matched to a gene; V was cut back by 0 bases and J by 8 bases. CDR3 residues: CASSVGLAGVGGELFF. The CDR3 nucleotides read TGTGCCAGCAGCGTAGGCCTAGCGGGAGTAGGAGGGGAGCTGTTTTTT.

The sample holds many counts of this clonotype. The rearrangement joins TRBV11-2 to TRBJ2-1; D possibly corresponds to TRBD1 (5 bases). The germline gives CDR1 SGHAT, CDR2 FQNNGV. V lost 1 base and J 4 bases, leaving 8 bases between the germline ends. There are 14 residues in the CDR3. The chain's CDR3 is CASSLGGPYNEQFF. The CDR3 DNA reads as TGTGCCAGCAGCTTAGGGGGCCCATACAATGAGCAGTTCTTC.

This chain connects TRBV7-2 to TRBJ2-7; D is unresolved. In germline, CDR1 is SGHTA, CDR2 FQGNSA. CDR3 length: 11 amino acids. V lost 2 bases, J lost 9 bases, and 8 bases lay in between. CDR3 nucleotides: TGTGCCAGCAGCTTATCTGGAGTGCAGTACTTC. Amino acid sequence: CASSLSGVQYF.

This clonotype was recorded a few times. This chain joins TRBV19 and TRBJ1-1, with a weak D call TRBD1 (6 bases). Germline lookup yields CDR1 LNHDA and CDR2 SQIVND (reference sequence). Trimming removed 6 bases from V and 3 bases from J, with 14 bases in between. The CDR3 contains 14 residues. This CDR3 is CASSQDSTDTEAFF. The CDR3 nucleotides read TGTGCCAGTAGCCAGGACAGCACGGACACTGAAGCTTTCTTT. Together with reference TRBV19 and TRBJ1-1, the CDR3 gives the full variable domain: DGGITQSPKYLFRKEGQNVTLSCEQNLNHDAMYWYRQDPGQGLRLIYYSQIVNDFQKGDIAEGYSVSREKKESFPLTVTSAQKNPTAFYLCASSQDSTDTEAFFGQGTRLTVV.

The genes are TRBV20-1 and TRBJ1-2; weak D call: TRBD1 (6 bases). The CDR3 sequence is 14 residues long. V lost 1 base to trimming and J lost 4 bases, with 13 bases between them. Per germline, CDR1 DFQATT and CDR2 SNEGSKA (reference sequence). The CDR3 region is CSARVMDSFYGYTF. The CDR3 nucleotides are TGCAGTGCTAGAGTCATGGACAGTTTCTATGGCTACACCTTC.

Notes on this clonotype: Given the absence of the conserved phenylalanine or tryptophan at the CDR3 end, a read error is likely. DNA for the CDR3: TGTGCCAGCTCATCCTCCTACGAGCAGTACTCC. Translating it yields CASSSSYEQYS. The chain combines TRBV18 with TRBJ2-7; D unresolved. CDR3 size: 11 residues. Germline lookup yields CDR1 KGHSH and CDR2 LQKENI. V was pared by 5 bases and J by 0 bases, with 2 bases between.

This clonotype was counted only a few times. At one end, the junction sequence differs from germline, possibly due to a read error. J is TRBJ2-7 and V is TRBV28, with a tentative D call TRBD2 (6 bases). The CDR3 runs to 15 residues. Per germline, CDR1 MDHEN and CDR2 SYDVKM. The CDR3 spells CASMTSGVRSLEQYF. For the CDR3, the DNA is TGCGCCAGCATGACGTCGGGGGTCCGCAGCCTGGAGCAGTACTTC.

This clonotype was observed a few times. The genes are TRBV14 and TRBJ1-5; D is unresolved. This CDR3 region has 15 residues. Germline V gives CDR1 SGHDN, CDR2 FVKESK. The V gene lost 8 bases and the J gene lost 2 bases, with 16 bases spanning the gap. The CDR3 protein is CASVPESRGNQPQHF. The CDR3 DNA reads as TGTGCCAGCGTGCCTGAGTCACGGGGCAATCAGCCCCAGCATTTT.

The CDR3 reads CASSQDWTSEQFF. The CDR3 DNA reads as TGTGCCAGCAGCCAAGACTGGACTAGCGAACAGTTCTTC. The V and J genes are TRBV14 and TRBJ2-1; 9 bases fit TRBD2. V dropped 0 bases and J dropped 13; count of bases not matched to a gene: 4. The CDR3 totals 13 residues. Germline CDR1 is SGHDN and CDR2 is FVKESK.

The table lists this clonotype with a few counts. The chain couples TRBV28 to TRBJ1-2; perhaps TRBD1 as D (6 bases). This CDR3 spans 15 amino acids. V shed 3 bases and J shed 3 bases, with 14 bases lying between them. Germline V gene lookup returns CDR1 MDHEN and CDR2 SYDVKM. The CDR3: CASSFGGAQDYGYTF. The CDR3 DNA reads TGTGCCAGCAGTTTTGGGGGGGCGCAGGACTATGGCTACACCTTC.

To note about this clonotype: A read error is possible here, since a much larger clone lies one base away. The chain links TRBV5-1 to TRBJ2-5; tentative D call: TRBD1 (6 bases). The germline V gene encodes CDR1 SGHRS and CDR2 YFSETQ. The CDR3 length is 14 residues. CDR3 amino acids: CASSYGQSQGTQYF. In DNA form, the CDR3 reads TGCGCCAGCAGTTACGGACAGTCCCAAGGGACCCAGTACTTC.

The J gene is TRBJ1-1, the V gene TRBV12-3 or TRBV12-4; 8 nucleotides match TRBD1. The CDR3 covers 13 residues. The J segment lost 3 bases and the V segment lost 6 bases, leaving 3 bases of the junction unmatched. The CDR3 nucleotides are TGTGCCAGCAGGGGACAGGAAGACACTGAAGCTTTCTTT. It encodes CASRGQEDTEAFF.

Points on this clonotype: The junction departs from the called germline gene at one end, perhaps through a read error. The chain links TRBV12-3 or TRBV12-4 to TRBJ1-1; possibly TRBD1 for D (5 bases). This CDR3 is built from 13 residues. CDR3: CACSLASGTEAFF. The CDR3 DNA sequence: TGTGCCTGCAGTTTAGCTTCGGGGACCGAAGCTTTCTTT.

The chain couples TRBV20-1 to TRBJ2-7; 9 nucleotides match TRBD1. Looked up from germline, CDR1 is DFQATT and CDR2 is SNEGSKA (reference sequence). The CDR3 contains 14 residues. The ends lost 0 bases at V and 2 bases at J; junction bases unmatched: 2. CDR3 sequence: CSARDHRGPYEQYF. In DNA form, the CDR3 reads TGCAGTGCTAGAGATCACAGGGGGCCCTACGAGCAGTACTTC.

This rearrangement joins TRBV15 to TRBJ1-5; D is unclear. This CDR3 comprises 14 residues. Looked up from germline, CDR1 is LNHNV and CDR2 is YYDKDF (reference sequence). Trimming removed 1 base at V and 7 bases at J, with 11 bases between. The CDR3 DNA is TGTGCCACCAGCAGAGCCCCGTTCGGGCAGCCCCAGCATTTT. Translation: CATSRAPFGQPQHF. Based on the CDR3 plus reference TRBV15 and TRBJ1-5, the full variable domain is DAMVIQNPRYQVTQFGKPVTLSCSQTLNHNVMYWYQQKSSQAPKLLFHYYDKDFNNEADTPDNFQSRRPNTSFCFLDIRSPGLGDTAMYLCATSRAPFGQPQHFGDGTRLSIL.

The V and J genes are TRBV5-1 and TRBJ1-5, with TRBD1 matching over 10 bases. Germline V gene sequence: CDR1 SGHRS, CDR2 YFSETQ. The length of the CDR3 is 14 residues. V was pared by 4 bases and J by 6 bases, with 4 bases of the junction left unmatched. Written as DNA, the CDR3 is TGCGCCAGCAGCCCGGGACAGGGGAGTCAGCCCCAGCATTTT. It specifies CASSPGQGSQPQHF. Full variable domain (outside the CDR3, taken from reference TRBV5-1 and TRBJ1-5): KAGVTQTPRYLIKTRGQQVTLSCSPISGHRSVSWYQQTPGQGLQFLFEYFSETQRNKGNFPGRFSGRQFSNSRSEMNVSTLELGDSALYLCASSPGQGSQPQHFGDGTRLSIL.

This clonotype was seen only a few times. The chain employs TRBV6-1 and TRBJ2-1; 10 bases are a match to TRBD1. The germline V gene has CDR1 MNHNS and CDR2 SASEGT. V was pared by 9 bases and J by 7 bases, with 18 bases of the junction left unmatched. The CDR3 is made up of 17 amino acids. The DNA for the CDR3 is TGTGCCAGTCAAGGGGGACTCCGGGACAGGGGAACAAATGAGCAGTTCTTC. Protein: CASQGGLRDRGTNEQFF.